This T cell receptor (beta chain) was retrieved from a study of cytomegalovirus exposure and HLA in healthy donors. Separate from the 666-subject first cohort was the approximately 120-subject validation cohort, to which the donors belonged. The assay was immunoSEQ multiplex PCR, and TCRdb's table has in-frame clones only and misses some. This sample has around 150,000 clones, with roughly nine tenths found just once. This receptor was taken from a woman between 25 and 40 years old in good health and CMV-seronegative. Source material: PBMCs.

The CDR3 here is CASSFTGTAQPQHF. CDR3 sequence (DNA): TGTGCCAGCAGTTTTACCGGGACAGCCCAGCCCCAGCATTTT. The chain uses TRBV27 and TRBJ1-5, with TRBD1 matching 7 bases. CDR1 is MNHEY and CDR2 is SMNVEV in the germline V gene (reference sequence). This CDR3 has 14 residues. V shed 3 bases and J 7 bases; nucleotides not matched to a gene: 6.